The 19 T cell receptor beta chains reported below all come from one sample, sequenced in a study of blood T cells in healthy people across ages. For the second PCR, which ran for roughly 6 to 12 cycles, a sample-barcoded 5' primer and a J-beta primer mix were used. Via MiXCR, TCRdb re-called the 5' RACE reads, giving one row per CDR3 protein. The sample shows roughly 730,000 distinct CDR3 sequences, approximately 53% of them seen only once. Sequenced input: blood. The source is a man aged 35 to 55 in good health.

This chain uses TRBV7-9 with TRBJ2-1; the D gene could be TRBD1 or TRBD2 (6 bases each). The last part of the DNA fits TRBJ2-7 better; the J call may be wrong. Germline V gives CDR1 SEHNR, CDR2 FQNEAQ (reference sequence). This CDR3 region has 18 residues. The CDR3 loop is CASSSQGYGGVSYNEQYF. The CDR3 DNA sequence: TGTGCCAGCAGCTCCCAGGGGTACGGCGGGGTCTCCTACAATGAGCAGTACTTC.

This clonotype was detected a few times. The chain recombines TRBV7-9 with TRBJ1-5; no clear D gene. This CDR3 comprises 16 residues. V was trimmed by 2 bases and J by 3 bases, leaving 14 bases between them. CDR1 is SEHNR and CDR2 is FQNEAQ in the germline V gene (reference sequence). This CDR3 reads CASSLSATDTNQPQHF. The CDR3 bases are TGTGCCAGCAGCTTATCGGCTACTGACACCAATCAGCCCCAGCATTTT. Full variable domain (missing parts from reference TRBV7-9 and TRBJ1-5): DTGVSQNPRHKITKRGQNVTFRCDPISEHNRLYWYRQTLGQGPEFLTYFQNEAQLEKSRLLSDRFSAERPKGSFSTLEIQRTEQGDSAMYLCASSLSATDTNQPQHFGDGTRLSIL.

The chain couples TRBV5-4 to TRBJ2-3, with D perhaps TRBD2 (5 bases). Germline V lookup: CDR1 SGHNT, CDR2 YYREEE (reference sequence). V lost 4 bases, J lost 2 bases, and 17 bases lay in between. The CDR3 runs 16 residues. CDR3 nucleotide sequence: TGTGCCAGCAGCCTCAAATCCGGGGTGTCCACAGATACGCAGTATTTT. The encoded protein is CASSLKSGVSTDTQYF.

This clonotype occurred a few times. The chain couples TRBV7-2 to TRBJ2-1, with TRBD2 matching 7 bases. CDR3 length: 17 residues. The junction had 17 bases not matched to a gene; V was cut back by 5 bases and J by 7 bases. Germline V gene data show CDR1 as SGHTA and CDR2 as FQGNSA. The CDR3 sequence is CASSLSPVRERRNEQFF. In DNA form, the CDR3 reads TGTGCCAGCAGCCTCAGTCCAGTGCGGGAGCGCCGGAATGAGCAGTTCTTC. Using reference TRBV7-2 and TRBJ2-1 for the parts outside the CDR3, the full variable domain is GAGVSQSPSNKVTEKGKDVELRCDPISGHTALYWYRQSLGQGLEFLIYFQGNSAPDKSGLPSDRFSAERTGGSVSTLTIQRTQQEDSAVYLCASSLSPVRERRNEQFFGPGTRLTVL.

The chain uses TRBV29-1 and TRBJ1-4; D not resolved. Germline V gene data show CDR1 as SQVTM and CDR2 as ANQGSEA. With 3 bases removed from V and 7 bases from J, the gap between germline ends came to 15 bases. This CDR3 has 14 amino acids. The CDR3, as DNA: TGCAGCGTTGAGGATACCGGTGGAATTGAAAAACTGTTTTTT. Residues: CSVEDTGGIEKLFF. The full variable domain, in which reference TRBV29-1 and TRBJ1-4 provide the parts outside the CDR3, is SAVISQKPSRDICQRGTSLTIQCQVDSQVTMMFWYRQQPGQSLTLIATANQGSEATYESGFVIDKFPISRPNLTFSTLTVSNMSPEDSSIYLCSVEDTGGIEKLFFGSGTQLSVL.

This clonotype showed up just a few times. V usage is TRBV7-2 and J usage is TRBJ2-7; D unclear. This CDR3 is 11 amino acids long. The V gene's germline CDR1 is SGHTA and CDR2 FQGNSA. Trimming shortened V by 3 bases and J by 6 bases, and 6 bases separated the two germline ends. CDR3 region: CASSFSSEQYF. The CDR3 DNA reads as TGTGCCAGCAGCTTTTCGAGCGAGCAGTACTTC.

The rearrangement links TRBV24-1 to TRBJ2-6, with 11 nucleotides matching TRBD1. Germline V gene lookup returns CDR1 KGHDR and CDR2 SFDVKD. This CDR3 has 18 amino acids. V dropped 4 bases and J dropped 0; count of bases not matched to a gene: 4. DNA of the CDR3: TGTGCCACCAGTGAGCGGGACAGGGGGTACTCTGGGGCCAACGTCCTGACTTTC. It codes for CATSERDRGYSGANVLTF.

DNA for the CDR3: TGTGCCAGCAGCCAACTCAGGTCAAACTATGGCTACACCTTC. Residues: CASSQLRSNYGYTF. The chain has TRBV14 and TRBJ1-2; D unclear. The germline V gene has CDR1 SGHDN and CDR2 FVKESK. The CDR3 runs to 14 residues. V dropped 2 bases and J dropped 2 bases, with 9 bases sitting between them.

The chain employs TRBV5-1 and TRBJ2-3; D unresolved. The V gene's germline CDR1 is SGHRS and CDR2 YFSETQ. V was trimmed by 4 bases and J by 6 bases, leaving 18 bases between them. The CDR3 is 15 amino acids. In nucleotides, the CDR3 is TGCGCCAGCAGCCTGGGATCACGATACGGCGATACGCAGTATTTT. Its protein product is CASSLGSRYGDTQYF.

J is TRBJ2-3 and V is TRBV18, with D possibly matching TRBD2 (6 bases). The CDR3 loop spans 17 amino acids. In germline, CDR1 is KGHSH, CDR2 LQKENI. V was pared by 0 bases and J by 1 base, with 14 bases between. CDR3 in DNA: TGTGCCAGCTCACCACCTGGGCGGGACTCGCGCACAGATACGCAGTATTTT. As protein: CASSPPGRDSRTDTQYF.

The V and J genes are TRBV5-1 and TRBJ2-5; a possible D gene is TRBD1 (6 bases). CDR1 and CDR2 (germline): SGHRS, YFSETQ. The CDR3 is 16 amino acids. V lost 1 base and J lost 2, with 15 bases in between. The CDR3 here is CASSLRWGQIQETQYF. The CDR3 coding sequence is TGCGCCAGCAGCTTGAGGTGGGGACAAATACAAGAGACCCAGTACTTC. The variable domain in full, with the rest retrieved from reference TRBV5-1 and TRBJ2-5, is KAGVTQTPRYLIKTRGQQVTLSCSPISGHRSVSWYQQTPGQGLQFLFEYFSETQRNKGNFPGRFSGRQFSNSRSEMNVSTLELGDSALYLCASSLRWGQIQETQYFGPGTRLLVL.

The rearrangement uses TRBV6-6 and TRBJ2-3; 9 nucleotides agree with TRBD1. Germline CDR1 reads MNHNY; CDR2 reads SVGAGI (reference sequence). The CDR3 covers 15 residues. J was trimmed by 6 bases and V by 7 bases; bases with no gene match: 11. The CDR3 coding sequence is TGTGCCAGCACTATCGGGACAGGGATCCTGGATACGCAGTATTTT. As protein: CASTIGTGILDTQYF.

The V call is TRBV20-1, the J call TRBJ1-1; possible D gene TRBD1, 6 bases. Germline loops: CDR1 DFQATT, CDR2 SNEGSKA (reference sequence). The CDR3 is made up of 16 amino acids. V was shortened by 3 bases and J by 2 bases, with 19 bases between the two germline ends. CDR3 bases: TGCAGTGCTAGTTCGATAACAGGACAGATAAACACTGAAGCTTTCTTT. Translating gives CSASSITGQINTEAFF.

The table lists this clonotype with a few counts. CDR3 sequence: CASGRDTFSYEQYF. DNA of the CDR3: TGTGCCAGCGGCCGGGACACCTTCTCCTACGAGCAGTACTTC. V gene TRBV7-2 combines with J gene TRBJ2-7; a possible D gene is TRBD1 (6 bases). The CDR3 consists of 14 residues. With 8 bases removed from V and 0 bases from J, the gap between germline ends came to 14 bases. Germline CDR1 reads SGHTA; CDR2 reads FQGNSA.

The chain carries TRBV6-6 and TRBJ2-7; tentatively, D is TRBD1 (6 bases). This CDR3 comprises 13 residues. Germline V CDR1 and CDR2: MNHNY, SVGAGI (reference sequence). V was clipped by 6 bases and J by 5 bases, with 14 bases between them. In DNA, the CDR3 is TGTGCCAGCAGACTACAGGGTGTTAACGAGCAGTACTTC. This encodes CASRLQGVNEQYF.

The V gene is TRBV9, the J gene TRBJ2-6; tentative D call: TRBD1 (6 bases). The CDR3 has 15 residues. Per the germline V gene, CDR1 is SGDLS and CDR2 is YYNGEE. Trimming took off 3 bases at V and 8 bases at J, with 15 bases between the two ends. In DNA form, the CDR3 reads TGTGCCAGCAGCGGGGACACGATGGTATCCAACGTCCTGACTTTC. Amino acids: CASSGDTMVSNVLTF.

This sequence joins TRBV2 and TRBJ2-5, with D tentatively TRBD2 (6 bases). V was shortened by 5 bases and J by 5 bases, with 15 bases between the two germline ends. There are 14 residues in the CDR3. Looked up from germline, CDR1 is SNHLY and CDR2 is FYNNEI. The chain's CDR3 is CASSPGTQYETQYF. The CDR3 DNA is TGTGCCAGCAGTCCCGGGACTCAGTACGAGACCCAGTACTTC.

V and J are TRBV4-2 and TRBJ2-3; 11 bases fit TRBD2. V was pared by 2 bases and J by 3 bases, with 4 bases of the junction left unmatched. Germline values: CDR1 LGHNA, CDR2 YNFKEQ. This CDR3 has 16 residues. The CDR3 protein is CASSQRLAGGTDTQYF. CDR3 nucleotides: TGTGCCAGCAGCCAACGTCTAGCGGGAGGAACAGATACGCAGTATTTT.

The CDR3, as DNA: TGTGCCACCAGCAGAGATCGTACCAGCACAGATACGCAGTATTTT. Translated: CATSRDRTSTDTQYF. This chain uses TRBV15 with TRBJ2-3, with no clear D. Germline V gene lookup returns CDR1 LNHNV and CDR2 YYDKDF (reference sequence). Trimming shortened V by 0 bases and J by 0 bases, and 7 bases separated the two germline ends. The CDR3 is 15 residues long. Looking up the rest from reference TRBV15 and TRBJ2-3 gives the full variable domain: DAMVIQNPRYQVTQFGKPVTLSCSQTLNHNVMYWYQQKSSQAPKLLFHYYDKDFNNEADTPDNFQSRRPNTSFCFLDIRSPGLGDTAMYLCATSRDRTSTDTQYFGPGTRLTVL.